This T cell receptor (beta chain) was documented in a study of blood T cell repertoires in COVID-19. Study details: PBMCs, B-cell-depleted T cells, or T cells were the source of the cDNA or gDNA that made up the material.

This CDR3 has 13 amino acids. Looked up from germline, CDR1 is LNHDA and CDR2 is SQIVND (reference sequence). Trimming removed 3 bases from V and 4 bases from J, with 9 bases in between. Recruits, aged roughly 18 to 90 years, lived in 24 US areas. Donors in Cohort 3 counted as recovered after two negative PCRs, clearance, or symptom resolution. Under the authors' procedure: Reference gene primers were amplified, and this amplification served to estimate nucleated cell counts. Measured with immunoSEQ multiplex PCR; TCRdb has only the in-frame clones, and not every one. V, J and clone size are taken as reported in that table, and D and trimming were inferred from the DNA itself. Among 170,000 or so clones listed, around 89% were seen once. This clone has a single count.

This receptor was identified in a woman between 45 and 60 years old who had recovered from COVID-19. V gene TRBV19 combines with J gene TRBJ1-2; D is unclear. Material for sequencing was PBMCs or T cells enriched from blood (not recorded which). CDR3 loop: CASSIQALYGYTF. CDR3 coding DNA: TGTGCCAGTAGTATTCAGGCGCTCTATGGCTACACCTTC.